Listed below are T cell receptor beta chains from one sample, sequenced in a study of graft-versus-host responses after intestinal transplantation. TCRdb keeps only in-frame clones here, not all; method: immunoSEQ multiplex PCR. The sample comprises more than 55,000 clones, roughly 90% of which are singletons, and 1.5% to 2% rests with the top ten. The sequencing used PBMCs, collected 26 days after transplant. The receptors derive from a human patient who received an intestinal transplant, so some T cells may come from the graft donor. CDR3s include the opening cysteine and the closing phenylalanine or tryptophan. D genes are given only for firm matches. The size field is filled for only some rows; it gives once, few, many or a size class.

DNA: TGTGCCAGTAGTATGAATCCGGGACAGGCATCCTATGGCTACACCTTC
CDR3: CASSMNPGQASYGYTF
size: few
J: TRBJ1-2
V: TRBV19
D: TRBD1

DNA: TGCGCCAGCAGCTTGGGCGCGGGGGGGCCTGTTGCAGATACGCAGTATTTT
CDR3: CASSLGAGGPVADTQYF
size: -
J: TRBJ2-3
V: TRBV5-1
D: TRBD2

DNA: TGTGCCTGGACCGGGACAAGCGATGGGGAGCTGTTTTTT
CDR3: CAWTGTSDGELFF
size: -
J: TRBJ2-2
V: TRBV30
D: -

DNA: TGTGCCAGCAGTTACCTAAAACAGGGAATTGGATTGAGCTACACCTTC
CDR3: CASSYLKQGIGLSYTF
size: -
J: TRBJ1-2
V: TRBV6-5
D: -

DNA: TGCAGTGCACAGTTCGACGAGCAGTACTTC
CDR3: CSAQFDEQYF
size: -
J: TRBJ2-7
V: TRBV20-1
D: -

DNA: TGCGCCAGCAGCTTGGGGCCCTACAATGAGCAGTTCTTC
CDR3: CASSLGPYNEQFF
size: -
J: TRBJ2-1
V: TRBV5-1
D: -

DNA: TGTGCCAGCAGGGATAGACAGGGGATGGGCGGGGAGCTGTTTTTT
CDR3: CASRDRQGMGGELFF
size: -
J: TRBJ2-2
V: TRBV2
D: TRBD1

DNA: TGTGCCAGCAGAGGCGTCGCGGGCAATCAGCCCCAGCATTTT
CDR3: CASRGVAGNQPQHF
size: -
J: TRBJ1-5
V: TRBV2
D: -

DNA: TGTGCCAGTAGTCCCGGCGAAGGCGGGGAGTACGAGCAGTACTTC
CDR3: CASSPGEGGEYEQYF
size: -
J: TRBJ2-7
V: TRBV19
D: -

DNA: TGTGCCAGCAGTCTAGCGCTTTGGGGGGAGCAGTTCTTC
CDR3: CASSLALWGEQFF
size: -
J: TRBJ2-1
V: TRBV27
D: -

DNA: TGTGCCAGTGCCACCCAGGGGCGGAACACTGAAGCTTTCTTT
CDR3: CASATQGRNTEAFF
size: -
J: TRBJ1-1
V: TRBV25-1
D: -

DNA: TGCGCCAGCAGACAGACGGGGGGTGGGGTTACAGATACGCAGTATTTT
CDR3: CASRQTGGGVTDTQYF
size: -
J: TRBJ2-3
V: TRBV4-1
D: TRBD2

DNA: TGTGCAAGTCGCCCCGCTTCGGTGAGGCGGATCAACAATGAGCAGTTCTTC
CDR3: CASRPASVRRINNEQFF
size: -
J: TRBJ2-1
V: TRBV12-2
D: -

DNA: TGTGCCAGCAGTTTGGTAGCGGGGGGTAATGAGCAGTTCTTC
CDR3: CASSLVAGGNEQFF
size: -
J: TRBJ2-1
V: TRBV27
D: TRBD2

DNA: TGTGCTAGCAGCATTGGGACTAACAATGAGCAGTTCTTC
CDR3: CASSIGTNNEQFF
size: -
J: TRBJ2-1
V: TRBV7-7
D: TRBD2

DNA: TGTGCCAGCAGCCGCGGACTAGCGGCAGATACGCAGTATTTT
CDR3: CASSRGLAADTQYF
size: -
J: TRBJ2-3
V: TRBV7-3
D: TRBD2

DNA: TGTGCCAGCAGCCAAGATCCAAAGACAGGGCCTTATGGCTACACCTTC
CDR3: CASSQDPKTGPYGYTF
size: -
J: TRBJ1-2
V: TRBV4-2
D: TRBD1

DNA: TGTGCCAGCAGTTTCCCCCCTCCCCCCGCGGACCAAGAGACCCAGTACTTC
CDR3: CASSFPPPPADQETQYF
size: -
J: TRBJ2-5
V: TRBV28
D: -

DNA: TGTGCCAGCTCCCCGACAGTCTACAATGAGCAGTTCTTC
CDR3: CASSPTVYNEQFF
size: once
J: TRBJ2-1
V: TRBV19
D: -

DNA: TGCGCCAGCAGCTTGGGAGGACAGAACTACAATGAGCAGTTCTTC
CDR3: CASSLGGQNYNEQFF
size: once
J: TRBJ2-1
V: TRBV5-1
D: -

DNA: TGTGCCAGCAGTTTCCCTGAGGGACAGGGAAACACTGAAGCTTTCTTT
CDR3: CASSFPEGQGNTEAFF
size: -
J: TRBJ1-1
V: TRBV28
D: TRBD1

DNA: TGTGCCAGCAGTGAATTCCCCGGCCGGGATTATGGCTACACCTTC
CDR3: CASSEFPGRDYGYTF
size: once
J: TRBJ1-2
V: TRBV6-1
D: -

DNA: TGTGCCAGCAGCATAGGGGTCGAGCAGTACTTC
CDR3: CASSIGVEQYF
size: -
J: TRBJ2-7
V: TRBV6-5
D: -

DNA: TGTGCCAGCAGCCACCCGCCCCTGGACTATACCTCCGGGGAGCTGTTTTTT
CDR3: CASSHPPLDYTSGELFF
size: -
J: TRBJ2-2
V: TRBV9
D: -

DNA: TGTGCCAGTAGTCCCGACGGGGGGGACTCCAGGGCGGAAGCTTTCTTT
CDR3: CASSPDGGDSRAEAFF
size: -
J: TRBJ1-1
V: TRBV19
D: -

DNA: TGTGCCAGCAGGACTAGTCGGTACGAGCAGTACTTC
CDR3: CASRTSRYEQYF
size: -
J: TRBJ2-7
V: TRBV2
D: -

DNA: TGTGCCAGCAGTCCGGGACTAGCGGGAGGCTACGAGCAGTACTTC
CDR3: CASSPGLAGGYEQYF
size: -
J: TRBJ2-7
V: TRBV6-5
D: TRBD2

DNA: TGTGCCAGCAGTTTAAACGGACTCCTGGGGGGGCAGTACTTC
CDR3: CASSLNGLLGGQYF
size: -
J: TRBJ2-7
V: TRBV28
D: -

DNA: TGCAGCGCAATCGGGACAGACCAAGAGACCCAGTACTTC
CDR3: CSAIGTDQETQYF
size: -
J: TRBJ2-5
V: TRBV29-1
D: TRBD1

DNA: TGTGCCAGCAGCTTTATTGGCCCCTCCGAGCAGTACTTC
CDR3: CASSFIGPSEQYF
size: -
J: TRBJ2-7
V: TRBV7-9
D: -

DNA: TGTGCCAGCAGCTTGGAAGAGAGCTCCTACGAGCAGTACTTC
CDR3: CASSLEESSYEQYF
size: -
J: TRBJ2-7
V: TRBV5-4
D: -

DNA: TGTGCCAGCAGCGCCGGGACAGAGAGAAACACTGAAGCTTTCTTT
CDR3: CASSAGTERNTEAFF
size: -
J: TRBJ1-1
V: TRBV5-4
D: TRBD1

DNA: TGTGCCAGCAGAACTAGCGGGGAAAACACCGGGGAGCTGTTTTTT
CDR3: CASRTSGENTGELFF
size: once
J: TRBJ2-2
V: TRBV27
D: TRBD2

DNA: TGTGCCAGCAGCGTAAACACTGAAGCTTTCTTT
CDR3: CASSVNTEAFF
size: -
J: TRBJ1-1
V: TRBV2
D: -

DNA: TGTGCCAGCAGCGCCGAGGGGGCCCAAGGGACCCAGTACTTC
CDR3: CASSAEGAQGTQYF
size: -
J: TRBJ2-5
V: TRBV9
D: TRBD1

DNA: TGTGCCAGCAGTGAAAGGACAGGACTCAATTCACCCCTCCACTTT
CDR3: CASSERTGLNSPLHF
size: -
J: TRBJ1-6
V: TRBV2
D: TRBD1

DNA: TGTGCCAGCAGCCCCGGGACTAGCGGAGACAATGAGCAGTTCTTC
CDR3: CASSPGTSGDNEQFF
size: -
J: TRBJ2-1
V: TRBV7-9
D: TRBD2

DNA: TGTGCCAGCCTAAGTGGCCAGGCGGGCGAGGGCTACACCTTC
CDR3: CASLSGQAGEGYTF
size: -
J: TRBJ1-2
V: TRBV2
D: -

DNA: TGCGCCAGCAGCTTGGCCAGGGCTCCTGGGGCCAACGTCCTGACTTTC
CDR3: CASSLARAPGANVLTF
size: -
J: TRBJ2-6
V: TRBV5-1
D: -

DNA: TGTGCCAGCAGTATAGGGACTAGTGGCAATGAGCAGTTCTTC
CDR3: CASSIGTSGNEQFF
size: -
J: TRBJ2-1
V: TRBV9
D: TRBD2

DNA: TGTGCCAGCAGTATCCTGACAGGCAATCAGCCCCAGCATTTT
CDR3: CASSILTGNQPQHF
size: -
J: TRBJ1-5
V: TRBV28
D: -

DNA: TGTGCCAGCAGTGAACGCCACAGTTGGGTGAATAATTCACCCCTCCACTTT
CDR3: CASSERHSWVNNSPLHF
size: -
J: TRBJ1-6
V: TRBV6-1
D: -

DNA: TGTGCCAGCCGAAGGGGACTAGCGGACAATGAGCAGTTCTTC
CDR3: CASRRGLADNEQFF
size: -
J: TRBJ2-1
V: TRBV9
D: TRBD2

DNA: TGCGCCAGCAGCTTAACTAGCGGGGGGAGCTCCTACGAGCAGTACTTC
CDR3: CASSLTSGGSSYEQYF
size: -
J: TRBJ2-7
V: TRBV5-1
D: TRBD2